The 6 T cell receptor beta chains in this list originate from one sample, sequenced in a study of CD8 T cells in ankylosing spondylitis. TCRdb re-called the 5' RACE reads with MiXCR, one entry per CDR3 protein. The data hold some 140,000 distinct CDR3 sequences, with 7% to 9% observed a single time. Sequencing was carried out using synovial fluid, either unsorted or a sorted T cell fraction (not recorded which). These receptors all come from a male donor with ankylosing spondylitis.

This clonotype occurred many times. The chain combines TRBV7-2 with TRBJ2-3; 9 bases map to TRBD1. The CDR3 length is 16 residues. CDR1 and CDR2 from the germline V gene are SGHTA and FQGNSA. V lost 5 bases, J lost 2 bases, and 8 bases stayed unmatched. CDR3 in amino acids: CASSPRTGADTDTQYF. The CDR3 DNA sequence: TGTGCCAGCAGCCCCAGGACAGGGGCAGACACAGATACGCAGTATTTT.

This clonotype was observed a handful of times. The junction shows a germline mismatch at one end, possibly a read error. In DNA, the CDR3 is TGTGCCAGCACCCAAGATTGGACGGGAGCCTACGAGCAGTACTTC. This encodes CASTQDWTGAYEQYF. This chain connects TRBV3-1 to TRBJ2-7; a weak D match, TRBD2 (6 bases). The germline gives CDR1 LGHDT, CDR2 YNNKEL (reference sequence). The CDR3 has 15 residues.

This chain links TRBV4-1 with TRBJ2-3; a possible D gene is TRBD1 (6 bases). V gave up 2 bases and J gave up 2 bases, with 17 bases separating them. Germline values: CDR1 MGHRA, CDR2 YSYEKL. This CDR3 has 17 residues. The CDR3 DNA reads as TGCGCCAGCAGCCAAAGGGACCGGGACATATACACAGATACGCAGTATTTT. The encoded protein is CASSQRDRDIYTDTQYF.

This clonotype was seen at least ten times. CDR3 sequence: CASSGGSSYEQYF. CDR3 coding DNA: TGTGCCAGTTCGGGGGGAAGCTCCTACGAGCAGTACTTC. The chain joins TRBV7-8 to TRBJ2-7; 7 nucleotides align to TRBD2. Trimming took 9 bases from V and 0 from J; bases not matched to a gene: 5. The length of the CDR3 is 13 residues. The germline CDR1 and CDR2 sequences are SGHVS and FQNEAQ.

The rearrangement links TRBV7-2 to TRBJ2-7; D perhaps matches TRBD1 (5 bases). With 0 bases removed from V and 2 bases from J, the gap between germline ends came to 14 bases. The CDR3 is 16 amino acids. Germline V lookup: CDR1 SGHTA, CDR2 FQGNSA. The CDR3 DNA is TGTGCCAGCAGCTTAGCGGGGTTCGGCAGGGCCTACGAGCAGTACTTC. It specifies CASSLAGFGRAYEQYF.

This clonotype was detected ten times or more. V gene TRBV7-9 combines with J gene TRBJ2-7, with D uncertain. With 1 base removed from V and 1 base from J, the gap between germline ends came to 8 bases. Per germline, CDR1 SEHNR and CDR2 FQNEAQ (reference sequence). This CDR3 contains 14 residues. CDR3 protein: CASSLGEPSYEQYF. In DNA form, the CDR3 reads TGTGCCAGCAGCTTAGGAGAACCGTCCTACGAGCAGTACTTC.